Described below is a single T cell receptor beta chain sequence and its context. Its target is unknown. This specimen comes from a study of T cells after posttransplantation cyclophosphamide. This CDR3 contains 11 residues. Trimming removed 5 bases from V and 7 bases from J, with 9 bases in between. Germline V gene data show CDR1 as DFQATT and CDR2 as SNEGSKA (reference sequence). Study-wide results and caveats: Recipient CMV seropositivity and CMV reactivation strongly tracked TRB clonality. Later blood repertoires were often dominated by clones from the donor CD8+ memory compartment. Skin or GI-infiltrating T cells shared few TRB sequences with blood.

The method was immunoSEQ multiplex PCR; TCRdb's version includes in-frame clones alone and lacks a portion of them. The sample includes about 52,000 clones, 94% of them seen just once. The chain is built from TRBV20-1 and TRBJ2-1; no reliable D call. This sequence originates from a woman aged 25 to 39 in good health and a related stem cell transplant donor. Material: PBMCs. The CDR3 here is CSALGANEQFF. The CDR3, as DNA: TGCAGTGCTTTGGGCGCGAATGAGCAGTTCTTC.